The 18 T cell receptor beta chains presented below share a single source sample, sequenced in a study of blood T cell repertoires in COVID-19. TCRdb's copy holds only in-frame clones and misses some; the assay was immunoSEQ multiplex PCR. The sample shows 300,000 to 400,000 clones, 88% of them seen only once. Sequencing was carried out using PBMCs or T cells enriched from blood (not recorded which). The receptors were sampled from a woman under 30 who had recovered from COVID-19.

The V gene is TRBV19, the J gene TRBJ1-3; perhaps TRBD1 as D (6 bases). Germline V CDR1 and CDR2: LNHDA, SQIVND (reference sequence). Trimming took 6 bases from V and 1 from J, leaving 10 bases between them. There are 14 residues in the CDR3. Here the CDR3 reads CASRTGASGNTIYF. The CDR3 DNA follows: TGTGCCAGTAGGACAGGTGCTTCTGGAAACACCATATATTTT.

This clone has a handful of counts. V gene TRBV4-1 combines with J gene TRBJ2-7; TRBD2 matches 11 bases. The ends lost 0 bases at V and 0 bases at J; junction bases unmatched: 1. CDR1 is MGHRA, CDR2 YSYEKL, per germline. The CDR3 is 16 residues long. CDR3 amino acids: CASSQELAGASYEQYF. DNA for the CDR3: TGCGCCAGCAGCCAAGAACTAGCGGGGGCCTCCTACGAGCAGTACTTC.

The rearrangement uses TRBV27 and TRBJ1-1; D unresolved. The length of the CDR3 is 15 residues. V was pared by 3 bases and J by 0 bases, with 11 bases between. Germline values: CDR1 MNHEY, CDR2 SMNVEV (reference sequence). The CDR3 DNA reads TGTGCCAGCAGTTTGTCTCGAAACATGAACACTGAAGCTTTCTTT. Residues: CASSLSRNMNTEAFF.

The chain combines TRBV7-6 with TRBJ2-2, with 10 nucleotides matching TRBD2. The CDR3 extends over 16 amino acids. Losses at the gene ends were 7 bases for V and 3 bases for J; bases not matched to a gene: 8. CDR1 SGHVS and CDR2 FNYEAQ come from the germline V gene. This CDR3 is CASTTLAGEYTGELFF. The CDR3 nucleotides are TGTGCCAGCACCACCCTAGCGGGGGAGTACACCGGGGAGCTGTTTTTT.

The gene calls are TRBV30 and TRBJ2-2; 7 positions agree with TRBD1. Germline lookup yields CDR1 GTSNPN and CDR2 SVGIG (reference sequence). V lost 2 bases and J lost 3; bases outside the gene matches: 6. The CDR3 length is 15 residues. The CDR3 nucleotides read TGTGCCTGGAGTCTGGGACAGACGTACACCGGGGAGCTGTTTTTT. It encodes CAWSLGQTYTGELFF. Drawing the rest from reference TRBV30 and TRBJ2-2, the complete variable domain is SQTIHQWPATLVQPVGSPLSLECTVEGTSNPNLYWYRQAAGRGLQLLFYSVGIGQISSEVPQNLSASRPQDRQFILSSKKLLLSDSGFYLCAWSLGQTYTGELFFGEGSRLTVL.

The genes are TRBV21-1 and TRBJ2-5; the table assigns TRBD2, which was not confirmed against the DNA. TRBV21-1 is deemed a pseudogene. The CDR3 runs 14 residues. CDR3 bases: TGTGCCATCTCTAGCGGGGGGGCCCAAGAGACCCAGTACTTC. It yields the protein CAISSGGAQETQYF.

CDR3 amino acids: CASSHDRFYEQYF. The DNA for the CDR3 is TGTGCCAGCAGTCACGACAGGTTCTACGAGCAGTACTTC. The chain recombines TRBV6-2 or TRBV6-3 with TRBJ2-7; tentative D call: TRBD1 (6 bases). CDR1 is MNHEY, CDR2 SVGEGT, per germline. Trimming removed 5 bases from V and 3 bases from J, with 11 bases in between. The CDR3 totals 13 residues.

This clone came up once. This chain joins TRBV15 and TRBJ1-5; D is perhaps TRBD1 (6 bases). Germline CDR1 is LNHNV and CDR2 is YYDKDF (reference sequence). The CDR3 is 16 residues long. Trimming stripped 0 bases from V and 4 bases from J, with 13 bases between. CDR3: CATSRDRVRGNQPQHF. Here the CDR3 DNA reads TGTGCCACCAGCAGAGATCGTGTCAGGGGTAATCAGCCCCAGCATTTT.

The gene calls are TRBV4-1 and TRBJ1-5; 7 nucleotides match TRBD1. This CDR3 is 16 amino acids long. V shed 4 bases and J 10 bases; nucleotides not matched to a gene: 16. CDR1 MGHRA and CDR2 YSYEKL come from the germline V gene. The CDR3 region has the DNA TGCGCCAGCAGCCCCTTCGGAGGACAGGCTATCAGACCCCAGCATTTT. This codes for CASSPFGGQAIRPQHF.

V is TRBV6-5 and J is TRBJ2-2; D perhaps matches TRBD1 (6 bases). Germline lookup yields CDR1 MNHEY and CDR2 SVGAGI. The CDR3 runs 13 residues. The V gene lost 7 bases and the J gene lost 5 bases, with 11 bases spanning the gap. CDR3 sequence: CASKPGQTGELFF. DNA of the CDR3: TGTGCCAGCAAGCCAGGACAGACCGGGGAGCTGTTTTTT.

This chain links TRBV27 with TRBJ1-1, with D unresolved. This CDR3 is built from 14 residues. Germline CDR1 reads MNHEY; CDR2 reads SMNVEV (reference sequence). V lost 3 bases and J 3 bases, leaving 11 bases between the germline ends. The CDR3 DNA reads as TGTGCCAGCAGTTTTAGAGTGGTGGACACTGAAGCTTTCTTT. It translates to CASSFRVVDTEAFF.

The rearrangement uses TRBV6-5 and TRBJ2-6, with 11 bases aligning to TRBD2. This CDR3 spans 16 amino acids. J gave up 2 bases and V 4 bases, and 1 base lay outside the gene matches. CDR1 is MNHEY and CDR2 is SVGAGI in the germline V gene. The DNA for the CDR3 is TGTGCCAGCAGTTCACTAGCGGGGGCTGGGGCCAACGTCCTGACTTTC. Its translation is CASSSLAGAGANVLTF.

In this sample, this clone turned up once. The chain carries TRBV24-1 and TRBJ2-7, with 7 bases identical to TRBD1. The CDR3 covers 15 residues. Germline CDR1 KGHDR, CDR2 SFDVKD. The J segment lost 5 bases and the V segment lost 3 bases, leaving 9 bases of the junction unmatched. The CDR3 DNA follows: TGTGCCACCAGTGATGACAGGGACGGTGTCAACGAGCAGTACTTC. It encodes CATSDDRDGVNEQYF.

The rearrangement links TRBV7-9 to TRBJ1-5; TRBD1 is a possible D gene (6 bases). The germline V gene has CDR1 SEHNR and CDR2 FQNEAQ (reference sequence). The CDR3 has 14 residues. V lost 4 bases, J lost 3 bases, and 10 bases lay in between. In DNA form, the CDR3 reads TGTGCCAGCAGCTCCGGACAGTTCAATCAGCCCCAGCATTTT. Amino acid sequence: CASSSGQFNQPQHF.

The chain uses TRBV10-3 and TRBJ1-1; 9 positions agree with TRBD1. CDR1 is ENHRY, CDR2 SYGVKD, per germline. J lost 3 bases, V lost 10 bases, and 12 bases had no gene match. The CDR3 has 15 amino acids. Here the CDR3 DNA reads TGTGCCACTAGGGACAGGGTAATTAGGGACACTGAAGCTTTCTTT. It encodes CATRDRVIRDTEAFF.

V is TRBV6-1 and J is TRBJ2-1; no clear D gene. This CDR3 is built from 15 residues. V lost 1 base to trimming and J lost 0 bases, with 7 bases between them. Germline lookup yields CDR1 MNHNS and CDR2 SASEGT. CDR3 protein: CASSEEAGSYNEQFF. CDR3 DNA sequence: TGTGCCAGCAGTGAAGAGGCAGGCTCCTACAATGAGCAGTTCTTC.

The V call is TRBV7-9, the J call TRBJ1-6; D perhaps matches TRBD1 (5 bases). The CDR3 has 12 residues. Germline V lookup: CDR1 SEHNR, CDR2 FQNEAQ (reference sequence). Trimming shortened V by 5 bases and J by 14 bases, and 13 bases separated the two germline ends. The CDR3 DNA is TGTGCCAGCAGCGACACAGGCGGCGCCCTCCACTTT. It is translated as CASSDTGGALHF.

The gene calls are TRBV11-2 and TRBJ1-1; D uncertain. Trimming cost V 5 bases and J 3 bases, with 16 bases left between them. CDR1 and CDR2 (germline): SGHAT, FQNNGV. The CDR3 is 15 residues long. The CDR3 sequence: CASSRIRGSYTEAFF. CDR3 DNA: TGTGCCAGCAGCCGAATTCGGGGATCGTACACTGAAGCTTTCTTT.